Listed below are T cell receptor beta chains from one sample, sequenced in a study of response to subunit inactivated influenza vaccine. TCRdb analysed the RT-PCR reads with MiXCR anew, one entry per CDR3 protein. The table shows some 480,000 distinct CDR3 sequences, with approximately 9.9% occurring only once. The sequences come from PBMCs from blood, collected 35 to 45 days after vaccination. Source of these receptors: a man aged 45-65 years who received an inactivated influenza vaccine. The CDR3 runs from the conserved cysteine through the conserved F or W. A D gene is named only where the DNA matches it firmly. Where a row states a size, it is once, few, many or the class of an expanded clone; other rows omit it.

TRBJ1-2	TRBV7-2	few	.	CASSLASSNYGYTF	TGTGCCAGCAGCTTAGCGAGTTCTAACTATGGCTACACCTTC
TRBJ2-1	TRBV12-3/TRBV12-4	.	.	CASSLGEFSYNEQFF	TGTGCCAGCAGTTTAGGGGAATTCTCCTACAATGAGCAGTTCTTC
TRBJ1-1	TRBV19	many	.	CASSSGRNTEAFF	TGTGCCAGTAGTTCGGGCAGGAACACTGAAGCTTTCTTT
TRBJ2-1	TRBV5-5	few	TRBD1	CASSLDRGPDNEQFF	TGTGCCAGCAGCTTGGACAGGGGCCCGGACAATGAGCAGTTCTTC
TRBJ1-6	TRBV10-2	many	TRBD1	CASSEFRGVNSPLHF	TGCGCCAGCAGTGAGTTCAGGGGGGTCAATTCACCCCTCCACTTT
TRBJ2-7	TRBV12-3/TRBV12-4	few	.	CASSFRARSYEQYF	TGTGCCAGCAGTTTCCGGGCCCGCTCCTACGAGCAGTACTTC
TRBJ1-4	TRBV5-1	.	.	CASSLSGADEKLFF	TGCGCCAGCAGCTTATCAGGGGCAGACGAAAAACTGTTTTTT
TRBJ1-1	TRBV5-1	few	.	CASSPATANTEAFF	TGCGCCAGCAGCCCGGCCACAGCGAACACTGAAGCTTTCTTT
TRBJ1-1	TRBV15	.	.	CATSRDKLTMNTEAFF	TGTGCCACCAGCAGAGATAAATTGACGATGAACACTGAAGCTTTCTTT
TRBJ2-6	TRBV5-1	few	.	CASSLDRPGPGANVLTF	TGCGCCAGCAGCTTGGACAGACCGGGCCCTGGGGCCAACGTCCTGACTTTC
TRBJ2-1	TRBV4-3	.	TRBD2	CASSQASGRALREQFF	TGCGCCAGCAGCCAAGCAAGCGGGAGGGCCTTAAGGGAGCAGTTCTTC
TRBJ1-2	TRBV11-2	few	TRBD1	CASSLLGQGSYGYTF	TGTGCCAGCAGCTTATTGGGACAGGGGTCCTATGGCTACACCTTC
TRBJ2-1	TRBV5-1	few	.	CASSLGAMDNEQFF	TGCGCCAGCAGCTTGGGGGCTATGGACAATGAGCAGTTCTTC
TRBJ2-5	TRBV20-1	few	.	CSARTAPETQYF	TGCAGTGCTCGGACAGCCCCGGAGACCCAGTACTTC
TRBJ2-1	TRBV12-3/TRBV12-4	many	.	CASRSRMKQFF	TGTGCCAGCCGAAGCCGCATGAAGCAGTTCTTC
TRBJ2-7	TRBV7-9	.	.	CASSEPGLISYEQYF	TGTGCCAGCAGCGAACCGGGACTGATTTCCTACGAGCAGTACTTC